A selection of T cell receptor beta chains follows, all from one sample in a study of T cells in Graves' hyperthyroidism and ophthalmopathy. TCRdb fed the multiplex PCR reads into MiXCR, producing one record per CDR3 protein. The repertoire includes nearly 600,000 distinct CDR3 sequences, about 15% of them detected once, and about 5.8% sits in the top ten. Source material: blood. These receptors were collected from a woman in her 30s with Graves' hyperthyroidism that later progressed to Graves' ophthalmopathy. Each CDR3 is given with its conserved first and last residue. The D gene is left open where the match is weak. Size is stated for part of the rows, as once, few or many counts, or as a class when the clone is expanded.

V gene	J gene	clone size	D gene	CDR3 protein	CDR3 DNA
TRBV11-2	TRBJ1-4	many	NA	CASSRHPRDRTNEKLFF	TGTGCCAGCAGCCGCCACCCCCGGGACCGAACTAATGAAAAACTGTTTTTT
TRBV2	TRBJ2-5	NA	TRBD1	CASRDRGQVTQYF	TGTGCCAGCAGGGACAGGGGGCAAGTGACCCAGTACTTC
TRBV4-3	TRBJ1-1	few	TRBD1	CASSQGTGVTTEAFF	TGCGCCAGCAGCCAAGGGACAGGGGTGACCACTGAAGCTTTCTTT
TRBV19	TRBJ2-2	many	NA	CASSITPGTPTGELFF	TGTGCCAGTAGTATCACCCCCGGGACACCTACCGGGGAGCTGTTTTTT
TRBV4-1	TRBJ2-3	few	TRBD1	CASSLQGEEDTQYF	TGCGCCAGCAGCTTACAGGGGGAAGAAGATACGCAGTATTTT
TRBV19	TRBJ1-3	NA	TRBD1	CASSTRQGRADTIYF	TGTGCCAGTAGTACCCGACAGGGGAGGGCGGACACCATATATTTT
TRBV28	TRBJ2-5	few	TRBD2	CASSPMGLAGETQYF	TGTGCCAGCAGTCCTATGGGACTAGCGGGAGAGACCCAGTACTTC
TRBV18	TRBJ2-1	many	NA	CASSGGTEQFF	TGTGCCAGTTCTGGGGGTACTGAGCAGTTCTTC
TRBV12-3/TRBV12-4	TRBJ2-3	many	NA	CASSFWISEITDTQYF	TGTGCCAGCAGTTTTTGGATTAGCGAGATCACAGATACGCAGTATTTT
TRBV7-3	TRBJ2-7	many	TRBD1	CASSLTRGREQYF	TGTGCCAGCAGCTTAACCAGGGGGCGCGAGCAGTACTTC
TRBV6-1	TRBJ1-2	many	NA	CASSLTTGRFNYGYTF	TGTGCCAGCAGTTTAACTACGGGACGGTTTAACTATGGCTACACCTTC
TRBV7-2	TRBJ1-4	many	TRBD1	CASSLRQGTTNEKLFF	TGTGCCAGCAGCCTTCGACAGGGAACAACTAATGAAAAACTGTTTTTT
TRBV9	TRBJ2-4	few	NA	CASSVEGGPTKNIQYF	TGTGCCAGCAGCGTAGAGGGGGGCCCCACCAAAAACATTCAGTACTTC
TRBV4-2	TRBJ2-5	few	TRBD2	CASSPGLAVTQYF	TGTGCCAGCAGCCCCGGACTAGCGGTGACCCAGTACTTC
TRBV19	TRBJ1-2	NA	TRBD1	CATIKGGTGGHGYTF	TGTGCCACCATTAAAGGAGGGACAGGGGGCCATGGCTACACCTTC
TRBV7-3	TRBJ2-1	many	NA	CASSLRGSGASYNEQFF	TGTGCCAGCAGCTTACGGGGTAGCGGAGCCTCCTACAATGAGCAGTTCTTC
TRBV20-1	TRBJ2-1	many	TRBD2	CSANGGTSGYNEQFF	TGCAGTGCTAATGGAGGGACTAGCGGTTACAATGAGCAGTTCTTC
TRBV25-1	TRBJ2-7	NA	TRBD2	CASSGGGASAQYF	TGTGCCAGCAGCGGGGGGGGCGCCTCGGCGCAGTACTTC
TRBV5-1	TRBJ2-2	few	NA	CASSFGVGANTGELFF	TGCGCCAGCAGCTTCGGGGTCGGGGCGAACACCGGGGAGCTGTTTTTT
TRBV7-2	TRBJ2-1	NA	TRBD2	CASSFSGSREQFF	TGTGCCAGCAGCTTCAGCGGGAGTCGTGAGCAGTTCTTC
TRBV5-1	TRBJ1-2	many	NA	CASSLAGDGGYTF	TGCGCCAGCAGCTTGGCAGGGGACGGTGGCTACACCTTC
TRBV20-1	TRBJ1-2	many	NA	CSARDRWGAANYGYTF	TGCAGTGCTAGAGATCGGTGGGGGGCAGCTAACTATGGCTACACCTTC
TRBV19	TRBJ2-1	many	TRBD2	CASTVGTSGKKNEQFF	TGTGCCAGTACCGTGGGAACTAGCGGGAAAAAGAATGAGCAGTTCTTC
TRBV15	TRBJ2-1	NA	NA	CATSRDTRVGNEQFF	TGTGCCACCAGCAGAGATACCAGGGTAGGCAATGAGCAGTTCTTC
TRBV27	TRBJ1-4	many	NA	CASSLSGVGEKLFF	TGTGCCAGCAGTTTATCAGGGGTAGGGGAAAAACTGTTTTTT
TRBV28	TRBJ2-7	many	TRBD1	CASSYPWTGGSEQYF	TGTGCCAGCAGTTACCCTTGGACAGGGGGCAGTGAGCAGTACTTC
TRBV18	TRBJ1-4	many	TRBD1	CASSWTFDRDDEKLFF	TGTGCCAGCTCATGGACCTTTGACAGGGATGATGAAAAACTGTTTTTT
TRBV7-9	TRBJ1-1	NA	NA	CASSLGGWRNTEAFF	TGTGCCAGCAGCTTAGGGGGGTGGAGGAACACTGAAGCTTTCTTT
TRBV7-2	TRBJ2-1	few	TRBD2	CASSLRTSGSPYNEQFF	TGTGCCAGCAGCTTAAGGACTAGCGGGAGCCCCTACAATGAGCAGTTCTTC
TRBV7-8	TRBJ2-1	large	NA	CASSLWDEQFF	TGTGCCAGCAGCTTGTGGGATGAGCAGTTCTTC
TRBV12-3/TRBV12-4	TRBJ1-5	many	NA	CASTLRGKGQPQHF	TGTGCCAGCACCTTGAGAGGGAAGGGTCAGCCCCAGCATTTT